Listed below are T cell receptor beta chains from one sample, sequenced in a study of vaccination and CD4 T cells after COVID-19. Antigen specificity for these receptors is unknown. MiXCR, applied by TCRdb to the PCR reads, yields one record per CDR3 protein. Here the sample spans roughly 9,400 distinct CDR3 sequences, roughly 62% being singletons. Sequenced sample: CD4+ T cells from blood, cultured in vitro. Every receptor here comes from a human donor who had recovered from COVID-19. The CDR3 runs from the conserved cysteine through the conserved F or W. D genes are given only for firm matches. Clone size appears in some rows only: once, few, many, or a class for an expanded clone.

TRBJ2-3,NA,few,TRBV5-1,CASSLGFGLSTDTQYF,TGCGCCAGCAGCTTGGGGTTCGGGCTGTCCACAGATACGCAGTATTTT
TRBJ2-7,TRBD1,NA,TRBV30,CAWGGDRRGEQYF,TGTGCCTGGGGAGGGGACAGGCGAGGCGAGCAGTACTTC
TRBJ1-5,NA,few,TRBV6-1,CASRRGKTEGQPQHF,TGTGCCAGCAGACGCGGGAAGACAGAGGGTCAGCCCCAGCATTTT
TRBJ2-7,NA,few,TRBV20-1,CSARLGYFRSYEQYF,TGCAGTGCTAGACTGGGTTACTTTAGGTCCTACGAGCAGTACTTC
TRBJ2-2,NA,NA,TRBV6-1,CASSPTAGELFF,TGTGCCAGCAGTCCTACAGCCGGGGAGCTGTTTTTT
TRBJ2-5,TRBD2,NA,TRBV5-4,CASSSLAGGPRETQYF,TGTGCCAGCAGCTCGTTAGCGGGAGGGCCGCGCGAGACCCAGTACTTC
TRBJ2-1,NA,NA,TRBV6-4,CASSDSSESSYNEQFF,TGTGCCAGCAGTGACTCAAGCGAGAGCTCCTACAATGAGCAGTTCTTC
TRBJ1-6,TRBD1,once,TRBV5-4,CASSHAGGRSYNSPLHF,TGTGCCAGCAGCCACGCAGGGGGCCGCTCCTATAATTCACCCCTCCACTTT
TRBJ2-3,NA,NA,TRBV7-3,CASSLGLSSTDTQYF,TGTGCCAGCAGCTTAGGCTTGTCTAGCACAGATACGCAGTATTTT
TRBJ2-3,TRBD1,NA,TRBV4-2,CASSRQPGQTSTDTQYF,TGTGCCAGCAGCCGTCAACCGGGACAGACGAGCACAGATACGCAGTATTTT
TRBJ1-5,NA,NA,TRBV12-3/TRBV12-4,CASSTGGGSNQPQHF,TGTGCCAGCAGTACGGGGGGTGGTAGCAATCAGCCCCAGCATTTT